The clone carrying this T cell receptor (beta chain) occurred a few times. Antigen: not known. It was with a sample-barcoded 5' primer and a J-beta primer mix that a second PCR of roughly 7 to 12 cycles was run. MiXCR, run by TCRdb on the 5' RACE reads, gives a single entry per CDR3 protein. The table records approximately 1,700,000 distinct CDR3 sequences, 30% to 40% of them present only once. This CDR3 comprises 14 residues. Germline lookup yields CDR1 DFQATT and CDR2 SNEGSKA (reference sequence). V was pared by 1 base and J by 4 bases, with 13 bases between. The data derive from a study of blood T cells in healthy people across ages. Per sample, no less than 6 micrograms of total RNA were extracted. General study points: Naive CD4+ cells and diversity were both higher in long-lived donors than in aged donors. Any changes in expanded clonotypes were possibly confounded, as donor CMV status remained unknown.

Source material: blood. The genes are TRBV20-1 and TRBJ2-5, with TRBD2 as a possible D gene (5 bases). The clonotype originates from a human donor in good health. CDR3 in DNA: TGCAGTGCTAGAGCCGGGGTCCAGACAGAGACCCAGTACTTC. This sequence encodes CSARAGVQTETQYF.